These 19 T cell receptor beta chains were sequenced from one sample in a study of regulatory T cells in long-lasting Graves disease. Building of the TCR beta libraries involved iRepertoire HTBI primers and Arm-PCR of CDR3 regions. TCRdb used MiXCR to reprocess the multiplex PCR reads, holding one entry per CDR3 protein. The sample includes some 560,000 distinct CDR3 sequences, 15% to 20% of them seen just once. Time point indicated: newly diagnosed GD, antithyroid drugs for less than 3 months. Isolated PBMC RNA provided the starting material for the TCR library. These data are also associated with another study on T cells in Graves' hyperthyroidism and ophthalmopathy.

The specimen comprised peripheral blood mononuclear cells (PBMCs), sampled at new diagnosis, from a patient treated with antithyroid drugs. All receptors come from a woman aged 35 to 59 with Graves disease.

This clonotype was seen ten or more times. The J gene is TRBJ2-3, the V gene TRBV7-6; unclear D gene. The CDR3 has 15 amino acids. The germline gives CDR1 SGHVS, CDR2 FNYEAQ. Trimming cost V 2 bases and J 1 base, with 10 bases left between them. CDR3 sequence reads: CASSLTVWGTDTQYF. CDR3 in DNA: TGTGCCAGCAGCTTAACGGTCTGGGGCACAGATACGCAGTATTTT. Supplemented by reference TRBV7-6 and TRBJ2-3, the full variable domain reads GAGVSQSPRYKVTKRGQDVALRCDPISGHVSLYWYRQALGQGPEFLTYFNYEAQQDKSGLPNDRFSAERPEGSISTLTIQRTEQRDSAMYRCASSLTVWGTDTQYFGPGTRLTVL.

Only a few counts were recorded for this clonotype. The chain employs TRBV6-1 and TRBJ2-3; TRBD2 matches 10 bases. The V segment lost 7 bases and the J segment 2 bases; nucleotides outside the gene matches: 6. CDR1 MNHNS and CDR2 SASEGT come from the germline V gene. CDR3 size: 15 residues. The CDR3 spells CASNVAGGYTDTQYF. The DNA of the CDR3 is TGTGCCAGCAACGTAGCGGGGGGATACACAGATACGCAGTATTTT.

This clonotype was detected ten times or more. The chain couples TRBV18 to TRBJ2-3; TRBD2 is a possible D gene (6 bases). This CDR3 region has 14 residues. V was shortened by 2 bases and J by 2 bases, with 8 bases between the two germline ends. Germline CDR1 KGHSH, CDR2 LQKENI. The CDR3 nucleotides read TGTGCCAGCTCACCAGCGGGGCTCACAGATACGCAGTATTTT. As protein: CASSPAGLTDTQYF.

DNA for the CDR3: TGCGCCAGCAGCCAAGATTCTTCCCCGCCTTCCTCTGGAAACACCATATATTTT. This gives the protein CASSQDSSPPSSGNTIYF. The rearrangement uses TRBV4-1 and TRBJ1-3; no reliable D call. The germline V gene has CDR1 MGHRA and CDR2 YSYEKL. The CDR3 contains 18 residues. V lost 0 bases and J lost 0, with 15 bases in between.

This clonotype was seen ten or more times. V usage is TRBV7-2 and J usage is TRBJ1-1, with 7 bases matching TRBD1. This CDR3 has 13 residues. The germline CDR1 and CDR2 sequences are SGHTA and FQGNSA. Germline trimming cut 4 bases from V and 3 bases from J; bases unmatched to any gene: 2. CDR3 sequence reads: CASSWTGYTEAFF. In DNA form, the CDR3 reads TGTGCCAGCAGCTGGACAGGCTACACTGAAGCTTTCTTT.

In this sample, this clonotype turned up many times. The chain has TRBV12-3 or TRBV12-4 and TRBJ1-5; 11 nucleotides match TRBD1. The CDR3 contains 15 residues. J gave up 6 bases and V 3 bases, and 4 bases lay outside the gene matches. The CDR3 coding sequence is TGTGCCAGCAGTTTCAGGACAGGGGGCTTTCAGCCCCAGCATTTT. Amino acids: CASSFRTGGFQPQHF.

This clonotype was counted between two and nine times. The rearrangement uses TRBV5-1 and TRBJ2-3; TRBD1 aligns across 12 bases. The CDR3 is 19 amino acids. J was trimmed by 2 bases and V by 4 bases; bases with no gene match: 14. From germline, CDR1 is SGHRS and CDR2 YFSETQ. The CDR3 DNA is TGCGCCAGCAGCGGGGCCCCCCCCGGGACAGGGGGCTCCACAGATACGCAGTATTTT. It is translated as CASSGAPPGTGGSTDTQYF.

The chain has TRBV27 and TRBJ2-3; D might be TRBD2 (6 bases). The V end was cut by 0 bases, the J end by 2 bases, with 15 bases between. Germline V CDR1 and CDR2: MNHEY, SMNVEV (reference sequence). CDR3 size: 17 residues. DNA for the CDR3: TGTGCCAGCAGTTTATCGTTCGGGGGAGATTTCACAGATACGCAGTATTTT. It specifies CASSLSFGGDFTDTQYF.

The chain uses TRBV24-1 and TRBJ2-2; D remains ambiguous. The length of the CDR3 is 13 residues. Trimming left V 8 bases short and J 4 bases short, with 10 bases between. Germline loops: CDR1 KGHDR, CDR2 SFDVKD. CDR3 bases: TGTGCCACCACGAGCCTCAGCACCGGGGAGCTGTTTTTT. Its translation: CATTSLSTGELFF.

This chain links TRBV9 with TRBJ1-5; D call uncertain. This CDR3 has 14 residues. CDR1 and CDR2 from the germline V gene are SGDLS and YYNGEE. Trimming pared 3 bases from V and 2 bases from J, leaving 9 bases between. CDR3 nucleotide sequence: TGTGCCAGCAGCGGATACGGTGGCAATCAGCCCCAGCATTTT. It specifies CASSGYGGNQPQHF.

This clonotype came up many times. V and J are TRBV20-1 and TRBJ2-3, with TRBD2 matching 10 bases. Germline CDR1 DFQATT, CDR2 SNEGSKA (reference sequence). This CDR3 has 15 amino acids. The V gene end was trimmed by 5 bases and the J gene end by 0 bases; junction bases not matched to a gene: 5. DNA of the CDR3: TGCAGTGCTGGTCGGACTAGCGGTAGCACAGATACGCAGTATTTT. Translating it yields CSAGRTSGSTDTQYF.

This clonotype was counted ten times or more. J is TRBJ1-2 and V is TRBV30; the D gene is possibly TRBD1 (6 bases). The CDR3 is 13 amino acids. Trimming took 5 bases from V and 7 from J, leaving 17 bases between them. CDR1 is GTSNPN, CDR2 SVGIG, per germline (reference sequence). The CDR3 coding sequence is TGTGCCTGGCCCCACCGGGACAATCTTGGCTACACCTTC. This gives the protein CAWPHRDNLGYTF. Full variable domain (outside the CDR3, taken from reference TRBV30 and TRBJ1-2): SQTIHQWPATLVQPVGSPLSLECTVEGTSNPNLYWYRQAAGRGLQLLFYSVGIGQISSEVPQNLSASRPQDRQFILSSKKLLLSDSGFYLCAWPHRDNLGYTFGSGTRLTVV.

Many counts were recorded for this clonotype. This chain links TRBV9 with TRBJ1-1, with 7 bases fitting TRBD1. V trimming: 4 bases; J trimming: 3 bases; junction bases outside the gene matches: 6. The CDR3 runs to 14 residues. Germline V lookup: CDR1 SGDLS, CDR2 YYNGEE. CDR3 sequence (DNA): TGTGCCAGCAGCACCCATCAGGGGGACACTGAAGCTTTCTTT. Translation gives CASSTHQGDTEAFF.

Notes on this clonotype: This could be a read error, since a much larger clone is one nucleotide away. The chain has TRBV6-9 and TRBJ1-2; D is uncertain. V lost 4 bases to trimming and J lost 3 bases, with 15 bases between them. The CDR3 is 15 amino acids. Germline-derived CDR1 and CDR2 are MNHGY and SVAAGI. Written as DNA, the CDR3 is TGTGCCAGCAGTTCCTCGGGGAGGGTCGACTATGGCTACACCTTC. Protein sequence: CASSSSGRVDYGYTF.

This clonotype was counted a few times. This rearrangement joins TRBV6-1 to TRBJ2-7; TRBD2 agrees at 10 bases. Losses at the gene ends were 7 bases for V and 7 bases for J; bases not matched to a gene: 7. This CDR3 spans 13 amino acids. Germline V lookup: CDR1 MNHNS, CDR2 SASEGT. The CDR3 DNA sequence: TGTGCCAGCAAGACCGCTAGCGGGGGTGAGCAGTACTTC. This encodes CASKTASGGEQYF.

This clonotype was seen at least ten times. This chain connects TRBV18 to TRBJ2-3; possibly TRBD1 for D (5 bases). Germline V CDR1 and CDR2: KGHSH, LQKENI. The CDR3 spans 13 residues. V was pared by 2 bases and J by 5 bases, with 8 bases between. The CDR3 loop is CASSPGAGDTQYF. The CDR3 DNA follows: TGTGCCAGCTCACCAGGGGCAGGAGATACGCAGTATTTT. Full variable domain (rest looked up from reference TRBV18 and TRBJ2-3): NAGVMQNPRHLVRRRGQEARLRCSPMKGHSHVYWYRQLPEEGLKFMVYLQKENIIDESGMPKERFSAEFPKEGPSILRIQQVVRGDSAAYFCASSPGAGDTQYFGPGTRLTVL.

This clonotype was recorded many times. The chain carries TRBV11-2 and TRBJ2-7, with TRBD1 matching over 9 bases. Per germline, CDR1 SGHAT and CDR2 FQNNGV. The CDR3 loop spans 16 amino acids. Unmatched junction bases numbered 10, after V lost 1 base and J lost 6 bases. DNA of the CDR3: TGTGCCAGCAGCTTAGCGGGACAGGGAACGGACCGCGAGCAGTACTTC. Its protein is CASSLAGQGTDREQYF.

This clonotype was seen at least ten times. The genes are TRBV6-1 and TRBJ2-7; D may be TRBD1 (5 bases). The CDR3 runs 13 residues. Germline V CDR1 and CDR2: MNHNS, SASEGT. V was shortened by 8 bases and J by 6 bases, with 17 bases between the two germline ends. As DNA, the CDR3 is TGTGCCAGCTGTACAGGAAACCCCTGCGAGCAGTACTTC. This encodes CASCTGNPCEQYF.

Many counts were recorded for this clonotype. This chain joins TRBV19 and TRBJ1-1; no clear D. Germline assignment: CDR1 LNHDA and CDR2 SQIVND (reference sequence). V was pared by 4 bases and J by 1 base, with 10 bases between. The CDR3 contains 14 residues. This chain's CDR3 is CASSTTPQNTEAFF. For the CDR3, the DNA is TGTGCCAGTAGTACCACGCCTCAGAACACTGAAGCTTTCTTT.